Sequencing of this TCR beta chain was carried out in a study of T cell changes during pregnancy in multiple sclerosis. Trimming removed 6 bases from V and 2 bases from J, with 12 bases in between. CDR3 length: 14 residues. Looked up from germline, CDR1 is MDHEN and CDR2 is SYDVKM. Data came from immunoSEQ multiplex PCR; TCRdb stores just in-frame clones and leaves some out. This repertoire shows some 100,000 clones, about 91% found once; its top ten account for 3.1%. The chain joins TRBV28 to TRBJ2-3; D may be TRBD1 (6 bases). This sample comprised peripheral blood, obtained in the second trimester of pregnancy. The sequence derives from a female donor with multiple sclerosis, enrolled in a pregnancy study. The CDR3 loop reads CASSEDRFTDTQYF. The CDR3 DNA sequence: TGTGCCAGCAGCGAAGACAGGTTCACAGATACGCAGTATTTT.